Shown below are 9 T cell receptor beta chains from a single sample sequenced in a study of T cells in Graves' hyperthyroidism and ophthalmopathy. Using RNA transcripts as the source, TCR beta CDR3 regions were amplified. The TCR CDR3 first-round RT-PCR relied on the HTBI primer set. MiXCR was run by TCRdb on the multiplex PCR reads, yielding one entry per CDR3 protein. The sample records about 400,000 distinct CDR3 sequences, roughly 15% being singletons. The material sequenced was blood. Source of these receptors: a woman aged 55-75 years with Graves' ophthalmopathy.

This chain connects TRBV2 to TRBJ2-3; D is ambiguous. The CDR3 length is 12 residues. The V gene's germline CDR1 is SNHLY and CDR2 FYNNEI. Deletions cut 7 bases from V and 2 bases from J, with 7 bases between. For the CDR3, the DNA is TGTGCCAGCAATGGGTCCACAGATACGCAGTATTTT. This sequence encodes CASNGSTDTQYF.

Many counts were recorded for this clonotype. The chain's CDR3 is CASSQDAGIQYF. DNA for the CDR3: TGTGCCAGCAGCCAAGACGCGGGAATTCAGTACTTC. The J gene is TRBJ2-4, the V gene TRBV7-8; tentatively, D is TRBD2 (6 bases). Germline loops: CDR1 SGHVS, CDR2 FQNEAQ. The CDR3 is 12 amino acids. The germline V and J ends were trimmed by 5 bases and 10 bases, with 12 bases remaining between them. Full variable domain (rest looked up from reference TRBV7-8 and TRBJ2-4): GAGVSQSPRYKVAKRGQDVALRCDPISGHVSLFWYQQALGQGPEFLTYFQNEAQLDKSGLPSDRFFAERPEGSVSTLKIQRTQQEDSAVYLCASSQDAGIQYFGAGTRLSVL.

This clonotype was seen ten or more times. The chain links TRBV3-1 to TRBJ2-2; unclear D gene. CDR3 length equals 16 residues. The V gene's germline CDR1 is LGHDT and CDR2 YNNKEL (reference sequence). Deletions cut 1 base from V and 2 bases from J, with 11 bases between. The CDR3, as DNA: TGTGCCAGCAGCCAAGTTACGACTGGAAACACCGGGGAGCTGTTTTTT. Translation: CASSQVTTGNTGELFF.

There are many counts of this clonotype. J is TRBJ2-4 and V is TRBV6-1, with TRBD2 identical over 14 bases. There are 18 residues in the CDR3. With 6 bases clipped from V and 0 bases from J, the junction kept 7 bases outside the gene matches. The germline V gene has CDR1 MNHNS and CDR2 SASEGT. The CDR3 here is CASRGGLAGVLAKNIQYF. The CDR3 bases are TGTGCCAGCAGAGGGGGACTAGCGGGAGTTTTAGCCAAAAACATTCAGTACTTC.

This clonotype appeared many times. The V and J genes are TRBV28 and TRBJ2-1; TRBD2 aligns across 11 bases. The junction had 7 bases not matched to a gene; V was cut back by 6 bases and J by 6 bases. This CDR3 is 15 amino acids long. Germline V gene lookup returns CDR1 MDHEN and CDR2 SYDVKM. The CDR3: CASRWTSGWGNEQFF. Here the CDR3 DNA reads TGTGCCAGCAGATGGACTAGCGGGTGGGGCAATGAGCAGTTCTTC.

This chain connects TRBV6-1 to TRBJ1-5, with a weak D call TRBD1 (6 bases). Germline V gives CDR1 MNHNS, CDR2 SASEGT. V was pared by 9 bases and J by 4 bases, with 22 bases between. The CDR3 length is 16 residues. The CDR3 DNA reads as TGTGCCAGTTTGCCCCAAGACGGACAGAGAAATCAGCCCCAGCATTTT. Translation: CASLPQDGQRNQPQHF.

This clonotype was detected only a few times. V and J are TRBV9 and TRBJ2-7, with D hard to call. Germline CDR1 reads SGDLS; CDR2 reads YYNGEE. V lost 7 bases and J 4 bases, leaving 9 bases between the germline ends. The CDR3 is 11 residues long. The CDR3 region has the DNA TGTGCCAGCGGGCAGTTATACGAGCAGTACTTC. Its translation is CASGQLYEQYF. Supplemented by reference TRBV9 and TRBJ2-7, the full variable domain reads DSGVTQTPKHLITATGQRVTLRCSPRSGDLSVYWYQQSLDQGLQFLIQYYNGEERAKGNILERFSAQQFPDLHSELNLSSLELGDSALYFCASGQLYEQYFGPGTRLTVT.

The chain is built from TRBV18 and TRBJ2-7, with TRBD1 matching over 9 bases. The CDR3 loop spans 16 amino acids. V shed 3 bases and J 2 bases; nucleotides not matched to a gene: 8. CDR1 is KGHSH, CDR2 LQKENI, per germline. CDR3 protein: CASSPVMRQGAYEQYF. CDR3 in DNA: TGTGCCAGCTCACCCGTGATGAGACAGGGGGCCTACGAGCAGTACTTC.

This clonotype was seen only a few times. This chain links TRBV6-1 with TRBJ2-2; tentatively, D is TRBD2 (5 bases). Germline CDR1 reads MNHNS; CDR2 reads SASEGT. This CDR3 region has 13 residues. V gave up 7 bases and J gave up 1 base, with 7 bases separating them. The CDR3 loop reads CASILGNTGELFF. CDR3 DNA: TGTGCCAGCATACTAGGGAACACCGGGGAGCTGTTTTTT.